One sample yielded the 4 T cell receptor beta chains listed below, sequenced in a study of T cell responses to AZD1222 COVID-19 vaccine. The assay was immunoSEQ multiplex PCR, and TCRdb's table has in-frame clones only and misses some. Of 100,000 or so clones in the sample, approximately 86% are singletons; the top ten hold over 1.2%. Sequencing was performed on peripheral blood, taken on day 0 of AZD1222 vaccination. Receptors originate from an adult in good health.

The genes are TRBV27 and TRBJ1-6, with a possible D match to TRBD1 (6 bases). Germline V lookup: CDR1 MNHEY, CDR2 SMNVEV (reference sequence). The V gene lost 6 bases and the J gene lost 9 bases, with 18 bases spanning the gap. This CDR3 has 15 residues. CDR3 residues: CASSHPTGVVSPLHF. The CDR3 nucleotides are TGTGCCAGCAGCCATCCGACAGGAGTGGTTTCACCCCTCCACTTT.

The chain joins TRBV18 to TRBJ1-2, with TRBD1 matching over 7 bases. The germline CDR1 and CDR2 sequences are KGHSH and LQKENI. CDR3 length equals 18 residues. J lost 1 base, V lost 1 base, and 12 bases had no gene match. DNA of the CDR3: TGTGCCAGCTCACCACGTCGTGACGCAGGGGGTAATAACTATGGCTACACCTTC. Translating it yields CASSPRRDAGGNNYGYTF.

V gene TRBV6-5 combines with J gene TRBJ2-3, with 11 positions matching TRBD2. Germline CDR1 reads MNHEY; CDR2 reads SVGAGI. With 0 bases clipped from V and 5 bases from J, the junction kept 4 bases outside the gene matches. The CDR3 has 16 residues. CDR3 sequence reads: CASSYSPGLAGDTQYF. The CDR3 DNA follows: TGTGCCAGCAGTTACTCGCCCGGACTAGCGGGAGATACGCAGTATTTT.

V usage is TRBV10-3 and J usage is TRBJ2-2; 8 bases match TRBD1. This CDR3 contains 15 residues. V shed 6 bases and J 4 bases; nucleotides not matched to a gene: 7. CDR1 and CDR2 (germline): ENHRY, SYGVKD. CDR3 in DNA: TGTGCCATCAGATCCGGACAGGGAGGCACCGGGGAGCTGTTTTTT. Translating gives CAIRSGQGGTGELFF.